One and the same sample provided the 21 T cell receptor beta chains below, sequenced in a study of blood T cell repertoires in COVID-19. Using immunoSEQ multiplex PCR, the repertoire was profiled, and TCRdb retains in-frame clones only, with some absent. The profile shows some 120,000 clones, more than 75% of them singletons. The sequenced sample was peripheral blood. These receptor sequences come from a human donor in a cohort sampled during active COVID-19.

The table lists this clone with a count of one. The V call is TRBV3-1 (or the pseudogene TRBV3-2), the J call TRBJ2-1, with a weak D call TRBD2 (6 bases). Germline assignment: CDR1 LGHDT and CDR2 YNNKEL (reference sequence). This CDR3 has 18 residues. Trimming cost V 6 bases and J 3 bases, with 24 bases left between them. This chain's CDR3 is CASSPFTLGGTHYNEQFF. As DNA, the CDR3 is TGTGCCAGCAGTCCGTTCACCCTGGGGGGAACCCACTACAATGAGCAGTTCTTC.

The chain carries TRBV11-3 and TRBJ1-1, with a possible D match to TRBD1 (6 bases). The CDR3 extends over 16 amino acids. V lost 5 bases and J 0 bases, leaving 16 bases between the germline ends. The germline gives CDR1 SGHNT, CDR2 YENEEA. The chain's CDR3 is CASSAGGQSMNTEAFF. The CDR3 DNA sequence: TGTGCCAGCAGCGCCGGTGGACAGTCCATGAACACTGAAGCTTTCTTT.

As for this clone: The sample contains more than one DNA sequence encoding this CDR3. The CDR3 coding sequence is TGTGCCAGCAGTGATAGCGGGGGGGCCACAGATACGCAGTATTTT. Translation gives CASSDSGGATDTQYF. The chain has TRBV6-4 and TRBJ2-3; 11 bases line up with TRBD2. Trimming took 3 bases from V and 2 from J; bases not matched to a gene: 1. This CDR3 is 15 amino acids long. From germline, CDR1 is MRHNA and CDR2 SNTAGT.

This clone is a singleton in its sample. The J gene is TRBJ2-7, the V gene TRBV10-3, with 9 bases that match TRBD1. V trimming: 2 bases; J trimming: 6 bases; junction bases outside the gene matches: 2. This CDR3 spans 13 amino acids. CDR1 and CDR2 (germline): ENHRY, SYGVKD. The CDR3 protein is CAISEGTGSEQYF. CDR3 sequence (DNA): TGTGCCATCAGTGAGGGGACAGGGTCCGAGCAGTACTTC.

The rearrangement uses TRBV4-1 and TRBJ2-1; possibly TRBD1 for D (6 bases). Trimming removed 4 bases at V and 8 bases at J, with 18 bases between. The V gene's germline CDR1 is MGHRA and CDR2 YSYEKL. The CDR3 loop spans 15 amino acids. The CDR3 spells CASSLQGLGDDEQFF. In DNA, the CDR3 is TGCGCCAGCAGCCTACAGGGATTGGGAGACGATGAGCAGTTCTTC.

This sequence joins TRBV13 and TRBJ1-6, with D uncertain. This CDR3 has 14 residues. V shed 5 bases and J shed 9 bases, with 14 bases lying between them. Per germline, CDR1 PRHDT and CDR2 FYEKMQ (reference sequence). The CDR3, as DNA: TGTGCCAGCAGCGAGGAAAAGGGAGTTTCACCCCTCCACTTT. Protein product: CASSEEKGVSPLHF.

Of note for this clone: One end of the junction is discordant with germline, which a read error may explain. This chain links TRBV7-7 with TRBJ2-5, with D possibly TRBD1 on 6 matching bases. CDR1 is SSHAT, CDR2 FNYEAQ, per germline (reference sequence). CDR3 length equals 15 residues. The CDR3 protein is CASSAIGGRGETQYF. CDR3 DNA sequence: TGTGCTAGCAGCGCCATTGGGGGCAGGGGAGAGACCCAGTACTTC.

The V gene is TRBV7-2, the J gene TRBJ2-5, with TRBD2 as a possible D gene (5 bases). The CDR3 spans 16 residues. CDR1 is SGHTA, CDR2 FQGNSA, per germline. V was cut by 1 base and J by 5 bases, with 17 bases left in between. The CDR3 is CASSLGVSAWGETQYF. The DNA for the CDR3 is TGTGCCAGCAGCTTAGGAGTTAGCGCCTGGGGTGAGACCCAGTACTTC.

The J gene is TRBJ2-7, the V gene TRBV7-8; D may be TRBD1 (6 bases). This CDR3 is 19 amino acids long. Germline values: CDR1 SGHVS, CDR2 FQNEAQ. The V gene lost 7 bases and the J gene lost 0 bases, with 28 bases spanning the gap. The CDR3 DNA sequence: TGTGCCAGCACCCCGAGGACCAGGGGCCTCCTTAATAGCTCCTACGAGCAGTACTTC. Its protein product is CASTPRTRGLLNSSYEQYF.

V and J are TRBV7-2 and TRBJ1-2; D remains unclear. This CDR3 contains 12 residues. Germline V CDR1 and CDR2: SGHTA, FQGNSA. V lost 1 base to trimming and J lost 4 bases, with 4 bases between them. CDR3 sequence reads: CASSLDLYGYTF. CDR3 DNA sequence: TGTGCCAGCAGCTTAGATCTCTATGGCTACACCTTC. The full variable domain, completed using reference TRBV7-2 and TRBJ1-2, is GAGVSQSPSNKVTEKGKDVELRCDPISGHTALYWYRQSLGQGLEFLIYFQGNSAPDKSGLPSDRFSAERTGGSVSTLTIQRTQQEDSAVYLCASSLDLYGYTFGSGTRLTVV.

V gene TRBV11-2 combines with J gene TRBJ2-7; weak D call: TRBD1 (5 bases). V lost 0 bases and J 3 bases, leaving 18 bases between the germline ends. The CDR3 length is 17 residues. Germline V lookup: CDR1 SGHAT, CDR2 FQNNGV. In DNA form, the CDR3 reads TGTGCCAGCAGCTTAGAGGTCTTTTCTCAGGGTCGCTACGAGCAGTACTTC. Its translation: CASSLEVFSQGRYEQYF.

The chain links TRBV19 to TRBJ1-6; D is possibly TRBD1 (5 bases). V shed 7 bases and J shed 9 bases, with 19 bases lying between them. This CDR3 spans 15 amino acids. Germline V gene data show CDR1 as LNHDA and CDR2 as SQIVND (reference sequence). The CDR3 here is CASTLGPLGSSPLHF. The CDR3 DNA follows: TGTGCCAGTACCCTGGGGCCTCTCGGTAGTTCACCCCTCCACTTT.

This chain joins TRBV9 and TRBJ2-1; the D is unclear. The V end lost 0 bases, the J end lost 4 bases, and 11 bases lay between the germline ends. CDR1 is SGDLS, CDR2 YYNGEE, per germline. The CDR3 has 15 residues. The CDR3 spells CASSVGLAVYNEQFF. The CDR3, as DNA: TGTGCCAGCAGCGTAGGTCTGGCGGTATACAATGAGCAGTTCTTC.

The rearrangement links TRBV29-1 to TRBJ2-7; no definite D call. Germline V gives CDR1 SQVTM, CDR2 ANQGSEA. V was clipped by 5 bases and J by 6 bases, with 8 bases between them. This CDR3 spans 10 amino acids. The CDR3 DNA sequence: TGCAGCGTTCAGGATACCGAGCAGTACTTC. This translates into CSVQDTEQYF.

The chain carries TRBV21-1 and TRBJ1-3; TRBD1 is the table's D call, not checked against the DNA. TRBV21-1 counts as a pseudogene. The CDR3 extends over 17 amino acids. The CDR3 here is CASSAHVQVSSGNTIYF. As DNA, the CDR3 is TGTGCCAGCAGCGCCCATGTACAGGTAAGCTCTGGAAACACCATATATTTT.

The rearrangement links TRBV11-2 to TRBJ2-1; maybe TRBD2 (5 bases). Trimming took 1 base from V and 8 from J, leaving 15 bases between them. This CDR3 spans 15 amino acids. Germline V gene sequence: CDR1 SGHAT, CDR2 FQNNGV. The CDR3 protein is CASSLVGLGSDEQFF. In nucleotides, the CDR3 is TGTGCCAGCAGCTTAGTCGGGCTAGGGAGCGATGAGCAGTTCTTC.

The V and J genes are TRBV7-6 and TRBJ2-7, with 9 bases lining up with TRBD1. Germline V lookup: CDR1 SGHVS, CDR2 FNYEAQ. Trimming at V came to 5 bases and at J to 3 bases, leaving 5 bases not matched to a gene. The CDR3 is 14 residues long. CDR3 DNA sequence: TGTGCCAGCAGCATGGGGACAGGGTTCTACGAGCAGTACTTC. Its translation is CASSMGTGFYEQYF.

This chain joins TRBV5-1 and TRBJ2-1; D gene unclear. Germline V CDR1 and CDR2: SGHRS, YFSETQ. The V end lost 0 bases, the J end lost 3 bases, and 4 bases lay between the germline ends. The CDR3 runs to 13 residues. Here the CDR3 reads CASSLESYNEQFF. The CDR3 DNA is TGCGCCAGCAGCTTGGAGAGCTACAATGAGCAGTTCTTC.

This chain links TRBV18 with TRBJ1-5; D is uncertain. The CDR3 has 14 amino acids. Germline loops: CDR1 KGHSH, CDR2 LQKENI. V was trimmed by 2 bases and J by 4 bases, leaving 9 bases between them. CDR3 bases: TGTGCCAGCTCACCAGTAACAAGTAATCAGCCCCAGCATTTT. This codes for CASSPVTSNQPQHF. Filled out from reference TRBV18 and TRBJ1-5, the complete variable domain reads NAGVMQNPRHLVRRRGQEARLRCSPMKGHSHVYWYRQLPEEGLKFMVYLQKENIIDESGMPKERFSAEFPKEGPSILRIQQVVRGDSAAYFCASSPVTSNQPQHFGDGTRLSIL.

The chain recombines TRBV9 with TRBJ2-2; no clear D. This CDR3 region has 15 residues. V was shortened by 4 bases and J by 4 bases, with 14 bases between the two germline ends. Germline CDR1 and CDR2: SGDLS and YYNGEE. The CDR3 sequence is CASSRVASSTGELFF. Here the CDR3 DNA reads TGTGCCAGCAGCAGAGTCGCCTCTTCCACCGGGGAGCTGTTTTTT.

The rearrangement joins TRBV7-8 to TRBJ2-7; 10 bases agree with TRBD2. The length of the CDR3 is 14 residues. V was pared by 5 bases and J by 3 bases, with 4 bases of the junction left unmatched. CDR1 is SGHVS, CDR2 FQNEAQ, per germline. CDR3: CASSKLAGGYEQYF. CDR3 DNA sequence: TGTGCCAGCAGCAAATTAGCGGGGGGCTACGAGCAGTACTTC.